The source of this T cell receptor beta chain is a study of blood T cells in healthy people across ages. To note about this clonotype: Its specificity is not known.

V was cut by 3 bases and J by 5 bases, with 14 bases left in between. Germline CDR1 is MGHDK and CDR2 is SYGVNS. CDR3 size: 14 residues. Combining a sample-barcoded 5' primer with a J-beta primer mix, a second PCR ran for 7 to 11 cycles. TCRdb analysed the 5' RACE reads with MiXCR anew, one entry per CDR3 protein. The sample shows 760,000 or so distinct CDR3 sequences, approximately 25% of them seen only once. Total RNA amounts of at least 5.5 micrograms were extracted per sample. Study findings and constraints: TCR beta diversity per million T cells fell roughly linearly with age. Correlation between TCR beta diversity and naive T cell percentage was strong.

These data also formed part of another study, on T cells of mothers and their children.

The sequenced sample consisted of blood. This chain connects TRBV25-1 to TRBJ2-7, with D unresolved. The TCR originated in a boy aged 5-17 years in good health. CDR3 nucleotides: TGTGCCAGCAGTGATAGGCAAATGGGCCACGAGCAGTACTTC. Protein: CASSDRQMGHEQYF.